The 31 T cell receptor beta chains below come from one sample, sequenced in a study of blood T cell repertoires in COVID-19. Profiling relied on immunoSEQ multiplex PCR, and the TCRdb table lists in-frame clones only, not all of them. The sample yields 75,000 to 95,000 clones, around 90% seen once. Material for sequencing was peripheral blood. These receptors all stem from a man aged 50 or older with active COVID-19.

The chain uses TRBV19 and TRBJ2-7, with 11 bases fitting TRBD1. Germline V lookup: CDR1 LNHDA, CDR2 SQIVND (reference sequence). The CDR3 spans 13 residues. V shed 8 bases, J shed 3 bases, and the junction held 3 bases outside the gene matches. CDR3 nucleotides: TGTGCCAGTGGGGACAGGGGGTTCTACGAGCAGTACTTC. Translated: CASGDRGFYEQYF.

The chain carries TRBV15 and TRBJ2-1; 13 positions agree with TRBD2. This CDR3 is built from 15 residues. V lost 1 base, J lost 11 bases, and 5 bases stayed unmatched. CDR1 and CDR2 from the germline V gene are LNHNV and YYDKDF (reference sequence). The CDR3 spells CATSRGGTSGIKQFF. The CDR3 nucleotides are TGTGCCACCAGCAGAGGCGGGACTAGCGGGATTAAGCAGTTCTTC.

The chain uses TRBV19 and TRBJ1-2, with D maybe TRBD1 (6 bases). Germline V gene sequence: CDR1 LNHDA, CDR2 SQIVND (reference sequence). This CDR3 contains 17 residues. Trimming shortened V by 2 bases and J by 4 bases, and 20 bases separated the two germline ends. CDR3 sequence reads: CASSITGRRRTPYGYTF. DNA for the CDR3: TGTGCCAGTAGTATAACAGGGCGACGGCGGACCCCCTATGGCTACACCTTC.

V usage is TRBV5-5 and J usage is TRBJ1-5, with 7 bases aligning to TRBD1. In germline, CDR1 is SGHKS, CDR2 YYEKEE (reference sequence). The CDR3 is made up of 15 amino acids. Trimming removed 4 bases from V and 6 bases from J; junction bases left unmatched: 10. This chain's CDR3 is CASSQGGAVSQPQHF. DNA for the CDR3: TGTGCCAGCAGCCAAGGGGGCGCGGTGAGTCAGCCCCAGCATTTT.

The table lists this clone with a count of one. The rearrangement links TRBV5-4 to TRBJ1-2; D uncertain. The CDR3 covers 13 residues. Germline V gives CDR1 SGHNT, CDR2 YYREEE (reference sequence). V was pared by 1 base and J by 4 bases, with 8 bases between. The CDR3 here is CASSLRGLYGYTF. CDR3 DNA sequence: TGTGCCAGCAGCTTGAGAGGACTCTATGGCTACACCTTC.

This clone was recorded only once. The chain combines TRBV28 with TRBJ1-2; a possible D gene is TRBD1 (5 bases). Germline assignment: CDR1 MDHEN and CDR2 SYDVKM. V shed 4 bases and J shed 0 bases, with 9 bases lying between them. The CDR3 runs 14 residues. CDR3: CASSSGGANYGYTF. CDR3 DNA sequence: TGTGCCAGCAGTTCAGGAGGGGCTAACTATGGCTACACCTTC.

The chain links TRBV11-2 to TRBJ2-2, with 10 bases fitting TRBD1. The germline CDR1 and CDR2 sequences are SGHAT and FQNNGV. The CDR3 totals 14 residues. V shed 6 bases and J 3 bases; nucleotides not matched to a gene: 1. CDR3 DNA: TGTGCCAGCAGGACAGGGGGCTACACCGGGGAGCTGTTTTTT. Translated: CASRTGGYTGELFF.

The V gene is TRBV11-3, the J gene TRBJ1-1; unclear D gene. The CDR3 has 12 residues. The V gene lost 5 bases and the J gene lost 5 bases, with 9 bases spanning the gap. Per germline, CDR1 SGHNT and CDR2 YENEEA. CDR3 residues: CASSERVTEAFF. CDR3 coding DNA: TGTGCCAGCAGCGAGAGGGTTACTGAAGCTTTCTTT.

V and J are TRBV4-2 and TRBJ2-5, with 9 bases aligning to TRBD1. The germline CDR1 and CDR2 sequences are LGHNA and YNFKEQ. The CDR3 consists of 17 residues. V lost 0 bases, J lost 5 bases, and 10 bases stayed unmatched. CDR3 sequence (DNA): TGTGCCAGCAGCCAAGATCCGGGTGGGACAGGGAGGGAGACCCAGTACTTC. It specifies CASSQDPGGTGRETQYF.

The CDR3 nucleotides are TGTGCCAGTAGTCCCGCCGGAGTCATGAACACTGAAGCTTTCTTT. Its translation: CASSPAGVMNTEAFF. The rearrangement links TRBV19 to TRBJ1-1; D call uncertain. Germline lookup yields CDR1 LNHDA and CDR2 SQIVND (reference sequence). V dropped 5 bases and J dropped 0 bases, with 13 bases sitting between them. CDR3 length equals 15 residues.

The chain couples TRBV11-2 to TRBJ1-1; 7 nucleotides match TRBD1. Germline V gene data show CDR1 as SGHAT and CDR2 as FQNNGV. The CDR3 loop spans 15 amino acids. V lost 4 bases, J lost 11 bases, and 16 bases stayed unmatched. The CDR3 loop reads CASSYTATEGAGAFF. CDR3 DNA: TGTGCCAGCAGCTATACGGCGACGGAGGGGGCTGGGGCTTTCTTT.

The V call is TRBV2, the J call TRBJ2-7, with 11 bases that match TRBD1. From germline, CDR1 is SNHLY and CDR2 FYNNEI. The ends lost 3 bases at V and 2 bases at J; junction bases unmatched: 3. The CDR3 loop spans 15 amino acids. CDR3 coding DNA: TGTGCCAGCAGTGATGGGACAGGGGGGGCCTACGAGCAGTACTTC. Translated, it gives CASSDGTGGAYEQYF.

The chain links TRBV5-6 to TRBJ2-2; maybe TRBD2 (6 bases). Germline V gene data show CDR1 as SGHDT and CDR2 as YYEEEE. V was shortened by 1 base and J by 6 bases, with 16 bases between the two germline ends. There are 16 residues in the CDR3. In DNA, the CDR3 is TGTGCCAGCAGCTTGACTCCGGGAGTAATTGCCGGGGAGCTGTTTTTT. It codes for CASSLTPGVIAGELFF. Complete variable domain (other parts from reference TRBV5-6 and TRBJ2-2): DAGVTQSPTHLIKTRGQQVTLRCSPKSGHDTVSWYQQALGQGPQFIFQYYEEEERQRGNFPDRFSGHQFPNYSSELNVNALLLGDSALYLCASSLTPGVIAGELFFGEGSRLTVL.

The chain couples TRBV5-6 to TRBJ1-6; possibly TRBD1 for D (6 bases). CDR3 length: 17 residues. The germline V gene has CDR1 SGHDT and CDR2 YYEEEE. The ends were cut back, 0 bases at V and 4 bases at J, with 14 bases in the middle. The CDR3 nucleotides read TGTGCCAGCAGCTTGGTGATACAGGGAAGATATAATTCACCCCTCCACTTT. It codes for CASSLVIQGRYNSPLHF.

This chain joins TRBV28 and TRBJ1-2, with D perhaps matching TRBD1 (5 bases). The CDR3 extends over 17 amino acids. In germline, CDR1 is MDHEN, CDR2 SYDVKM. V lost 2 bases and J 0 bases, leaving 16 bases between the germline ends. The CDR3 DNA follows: TGTGCCAGCAGTTTACCCTCAGGAGGAGGGGCTAACTATGGCTACACCTTC. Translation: CASSLPSGGGANYGYTF.

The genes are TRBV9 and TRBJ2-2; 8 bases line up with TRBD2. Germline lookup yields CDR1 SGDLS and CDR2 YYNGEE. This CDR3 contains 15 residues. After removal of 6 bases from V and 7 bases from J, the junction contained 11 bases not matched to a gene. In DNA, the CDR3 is TGTGCCAGCACCCCGACGGGAGGGCCGGGCGGGGAGCTGTTTTTT. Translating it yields CASTPTGGPGGELFF.

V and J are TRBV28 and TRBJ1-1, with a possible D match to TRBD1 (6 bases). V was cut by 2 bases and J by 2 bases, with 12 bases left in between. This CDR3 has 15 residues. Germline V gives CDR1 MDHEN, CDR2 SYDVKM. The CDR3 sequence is CASSLGSGQNTEAFF. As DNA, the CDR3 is TGTGCCAGCAGTTTAGGGTCGGGACAAAACACTGAAGCTTTCTTT.

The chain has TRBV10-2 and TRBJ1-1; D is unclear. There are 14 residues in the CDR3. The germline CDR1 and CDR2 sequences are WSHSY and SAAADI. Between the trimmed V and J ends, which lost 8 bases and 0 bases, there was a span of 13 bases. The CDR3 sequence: CASRDRKMNTEAFF. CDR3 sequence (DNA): TGCGCCAGCCGAGATAGAAAAATGAACACTGAAGCTTTCTTT.

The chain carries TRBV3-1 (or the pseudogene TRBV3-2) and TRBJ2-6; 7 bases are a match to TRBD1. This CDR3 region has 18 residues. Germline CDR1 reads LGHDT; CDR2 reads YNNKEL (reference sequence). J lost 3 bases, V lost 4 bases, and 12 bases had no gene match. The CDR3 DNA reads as TGTGCCAGCAGCCCGAGTCACCGAGCAGGGGGTGGGGCCAACGTCCTGACTTTC. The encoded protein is CASSPSHRAGGGANVLTF.

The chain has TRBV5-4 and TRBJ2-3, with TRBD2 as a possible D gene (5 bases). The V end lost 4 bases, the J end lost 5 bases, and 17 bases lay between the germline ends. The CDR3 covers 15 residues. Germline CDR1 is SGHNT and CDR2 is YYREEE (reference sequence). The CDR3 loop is CASSPRRREGDTQYF. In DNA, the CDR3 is TGTGCCAGCAGCCCACGAAGGAGAGAGGGAGATACGCAGTATTTT.

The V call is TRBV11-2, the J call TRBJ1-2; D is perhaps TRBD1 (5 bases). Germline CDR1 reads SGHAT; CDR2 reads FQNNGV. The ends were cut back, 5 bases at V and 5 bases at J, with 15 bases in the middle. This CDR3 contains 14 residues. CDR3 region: CASSTGQLGYGYTF. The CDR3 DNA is TGTGCCAGCAGCACTGGACAATTGGGTTATGGCTACACCTTC.

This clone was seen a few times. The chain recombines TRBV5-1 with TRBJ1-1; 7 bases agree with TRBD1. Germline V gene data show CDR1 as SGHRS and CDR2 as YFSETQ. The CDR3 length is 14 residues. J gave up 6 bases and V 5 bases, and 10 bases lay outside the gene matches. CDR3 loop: CASSADRVIAEAFF. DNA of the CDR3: TGCGCCAGCAGTGCCGACAGGGTGATAGCTGAAGCTTTCTTT.

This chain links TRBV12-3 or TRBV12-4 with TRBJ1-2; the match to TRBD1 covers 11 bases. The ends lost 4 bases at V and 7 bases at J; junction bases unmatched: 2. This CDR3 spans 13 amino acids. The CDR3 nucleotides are TGTGCCAGCAGTTCGGACAGGGGGCTTGGCTACACCTTC. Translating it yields CASSSDRGLGYTF.

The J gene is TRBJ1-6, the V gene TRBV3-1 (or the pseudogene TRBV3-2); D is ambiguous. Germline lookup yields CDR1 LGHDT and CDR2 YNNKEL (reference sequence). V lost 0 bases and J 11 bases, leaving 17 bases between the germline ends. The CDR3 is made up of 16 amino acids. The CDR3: CASSQDWSRDSAPLHF. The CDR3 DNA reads TGTGCCAGCAGCCAAGATTGGAGCCGGGATAGTGCACCCCTCCACTTT.

The CDR3 DNA reads TGTGCCAGCAGCGCCCGCCAGGGCTACGAGCAGTACTTC. Its translation is CASSARQGYEQYF. The chain combines TRBV7-3 with TRBJ2-7; possibly TRBD1 for D (5 bases). The CDR3 has 13 residues. Per the germline V gene, CDR1 is SGHTA and CDR2 is FQGTGA. Trimming removed 5 bases at V and 3 bases at J, with 11 bases between.

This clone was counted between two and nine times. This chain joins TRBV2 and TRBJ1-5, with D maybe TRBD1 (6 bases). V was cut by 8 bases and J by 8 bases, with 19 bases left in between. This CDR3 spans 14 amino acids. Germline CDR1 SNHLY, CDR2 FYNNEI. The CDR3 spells CASPDARGPEPQHF. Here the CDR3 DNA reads TGTGCCAGCCCCGATGCGCGGGGGCCTGAGCCCCAGCATTTT.

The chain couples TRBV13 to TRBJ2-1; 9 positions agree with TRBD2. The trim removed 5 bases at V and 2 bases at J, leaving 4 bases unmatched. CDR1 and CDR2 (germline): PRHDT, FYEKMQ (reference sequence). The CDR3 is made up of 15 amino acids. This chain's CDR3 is CASSPAGGPYNEQFF. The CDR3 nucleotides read TGTGCCAGCAGCCCAGCGGGAGGACCCTACAATGAGCAGTTCTTC.

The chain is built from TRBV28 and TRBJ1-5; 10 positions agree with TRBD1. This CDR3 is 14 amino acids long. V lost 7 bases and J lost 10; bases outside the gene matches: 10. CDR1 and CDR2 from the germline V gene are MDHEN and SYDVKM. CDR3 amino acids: CASIARQGANPQHF. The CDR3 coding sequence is TGTGCCAGCATTGCGAGACAGGGGGCAAATCCCCAGCATTTT.

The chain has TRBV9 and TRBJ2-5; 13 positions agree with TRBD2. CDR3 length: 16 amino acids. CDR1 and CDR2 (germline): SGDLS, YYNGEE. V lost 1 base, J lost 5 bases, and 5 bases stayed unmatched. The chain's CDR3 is CASSVTSGRAWETQYF. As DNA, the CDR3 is TGTGCCAGCAGCGTAACTAGCGGGAGGGCCTGGGAGACCCAGTACTTC.

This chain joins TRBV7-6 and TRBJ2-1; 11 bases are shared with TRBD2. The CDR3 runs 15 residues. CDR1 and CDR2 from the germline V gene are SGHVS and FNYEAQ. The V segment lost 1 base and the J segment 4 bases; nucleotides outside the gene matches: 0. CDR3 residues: CASSLGLAGYNEQFF. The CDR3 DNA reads TGTGCCAGCAGCTTAGGACTAGCGGGATACAATGAGCAGTTCTTC.

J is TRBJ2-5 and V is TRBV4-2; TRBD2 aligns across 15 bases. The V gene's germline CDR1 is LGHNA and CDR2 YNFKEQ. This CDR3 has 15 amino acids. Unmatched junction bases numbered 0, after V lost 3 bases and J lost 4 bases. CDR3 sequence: CASSQGLAGGETQYF. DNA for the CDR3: TGTGCCAGCAGCCAGGGACTAGCGGGAGGAGAGACCCAGTACTTC.